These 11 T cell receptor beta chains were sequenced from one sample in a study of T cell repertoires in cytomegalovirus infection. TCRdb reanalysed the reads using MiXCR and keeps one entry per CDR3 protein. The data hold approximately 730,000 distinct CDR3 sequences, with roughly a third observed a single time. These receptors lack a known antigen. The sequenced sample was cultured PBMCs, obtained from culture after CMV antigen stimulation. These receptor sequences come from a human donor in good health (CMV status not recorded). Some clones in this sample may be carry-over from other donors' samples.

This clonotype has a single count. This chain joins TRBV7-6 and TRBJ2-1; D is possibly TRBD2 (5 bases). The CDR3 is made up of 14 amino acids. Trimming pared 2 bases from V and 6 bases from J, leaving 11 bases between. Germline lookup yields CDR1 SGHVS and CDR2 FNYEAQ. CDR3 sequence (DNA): TGTGCCAGCAGCTTATCGTTCGGACTCAATGAGCAGTTCTTC. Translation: CASSLSFGLNEQFF.

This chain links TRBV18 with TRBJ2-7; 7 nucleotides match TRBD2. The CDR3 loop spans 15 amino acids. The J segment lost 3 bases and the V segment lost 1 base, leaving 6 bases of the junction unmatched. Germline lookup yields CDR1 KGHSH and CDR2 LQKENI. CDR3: CASSPRLAAHYEQYF. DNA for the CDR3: TGTGCCAGCTCACCACGGCTAGCGGCACACTACGAGCAGTACTTC.

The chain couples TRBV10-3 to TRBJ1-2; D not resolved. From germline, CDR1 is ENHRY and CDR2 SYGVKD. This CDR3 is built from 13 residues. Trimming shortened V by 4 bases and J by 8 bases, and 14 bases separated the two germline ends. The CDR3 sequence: CAISGPNSRGYTF. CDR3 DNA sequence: TGTGCCATCAGTGGGCCGAACAGTCGCGGCTACACCTTC.

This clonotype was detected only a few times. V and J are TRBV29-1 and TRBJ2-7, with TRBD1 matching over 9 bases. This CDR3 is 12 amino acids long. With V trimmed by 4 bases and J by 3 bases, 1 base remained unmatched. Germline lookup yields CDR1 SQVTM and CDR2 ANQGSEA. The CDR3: CSVGGQGYEQYF. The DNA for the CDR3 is TGCAGCGTTGGGGGACAGGGCTACGAGCAGTACTTC.

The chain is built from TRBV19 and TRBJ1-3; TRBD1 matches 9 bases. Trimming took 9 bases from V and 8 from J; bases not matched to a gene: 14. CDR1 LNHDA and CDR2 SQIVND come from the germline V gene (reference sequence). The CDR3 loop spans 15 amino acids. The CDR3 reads CASASGTGYGDTIYF. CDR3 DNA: TGTGCCAGCGCCTCCGGGACAGGGTATGGGGACACCATATATTTT.

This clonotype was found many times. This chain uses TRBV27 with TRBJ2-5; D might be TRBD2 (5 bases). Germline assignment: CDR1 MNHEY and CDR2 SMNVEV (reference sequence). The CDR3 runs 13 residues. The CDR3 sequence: CAVRRASQETQYF. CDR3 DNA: TGTGCAGTTAGGCGGGCTTCCCAAGAGACCCAGTACTTC.

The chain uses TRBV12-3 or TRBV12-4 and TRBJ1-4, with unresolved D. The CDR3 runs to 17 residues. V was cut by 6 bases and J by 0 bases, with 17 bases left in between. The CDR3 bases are TGTGCCAGCAGCGAGTTAGGGTATGGTTCAACTAATGAAAAACTGTTTTTT. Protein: CASSELGYGSTNEKLFF.

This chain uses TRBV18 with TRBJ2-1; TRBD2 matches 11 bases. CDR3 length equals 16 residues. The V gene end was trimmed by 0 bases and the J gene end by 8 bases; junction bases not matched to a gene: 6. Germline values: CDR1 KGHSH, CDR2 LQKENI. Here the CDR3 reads CASSPPTSGTGDEQFF. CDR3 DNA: TGTGCCAGCTCACCACCGACTAGCGGGACTGGCGATGAGCAGTTCTTC.

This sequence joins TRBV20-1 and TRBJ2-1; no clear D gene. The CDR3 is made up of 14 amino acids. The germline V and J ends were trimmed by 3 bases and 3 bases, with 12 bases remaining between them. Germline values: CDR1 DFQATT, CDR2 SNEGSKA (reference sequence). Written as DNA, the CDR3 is TGCAGTGCTAGTGTTGGACGGAGCTACAATGAGCAGTTCTTC. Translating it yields CSASVGRSYNEQFF.

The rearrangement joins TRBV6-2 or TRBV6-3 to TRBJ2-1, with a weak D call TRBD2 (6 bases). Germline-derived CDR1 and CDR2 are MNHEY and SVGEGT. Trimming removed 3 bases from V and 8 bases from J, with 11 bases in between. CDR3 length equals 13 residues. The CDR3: CASSYTSWYEQFF. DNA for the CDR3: TGTGCCAGCAGTTATACTAGCTGGTATGAGCAGTTCTTC.

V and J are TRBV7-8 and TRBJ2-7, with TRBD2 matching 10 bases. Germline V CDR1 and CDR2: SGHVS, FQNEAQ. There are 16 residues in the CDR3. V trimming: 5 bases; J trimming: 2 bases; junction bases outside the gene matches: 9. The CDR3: CASSPSLAGDAYEQYF. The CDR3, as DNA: TGTGCCAGCAGCCCTTCCCTAGCGGGAGACGCCTACGAGCAGTACTTC.